A selection of T cell receptor beta chains follows, all from one sample in a study of shared clonotypes between healthy human individuals. TCRdb keeps only in-frame clones here, not all; method: immunoSEQ multiplex PCR. The sample carries around 500,000 clones, 65% to 80% recorded once. Sequencing was done on a sample of PBMCs. The receptors stem from a woman aged 40 to 50 in good health. Some clones in this sample may be carry-over from other donors' samples. The CDR3 runs from the conserved cysteine through the conserved F or W. A D gene is named only where the DNA matches it firmly. Expanded clones are given a class, and other clones once, few, many or no size at all.

>TRBJ2-7|TRBV7-6|-|TRBD2
TGTGCCAGCACGACCCTTGGGGGGGGAGTAAGGTCCGAGCAGTACTTC
CASTTLGGGVRSEQYF
>TRBJ1-1|TRBV19|-|-
TGTGCCAGTAGTATTAATCCGGGAGTAAGCACTGAAGCTTTCTTT
CASSINPGVSTEAFF
>TRBJ2-7|TRBV7-7|few|-
TGTGCTAGCAGCTCGCGCCCCTTTTCGGTTGACGAGCAGTACTTC
CASSSRPFSVDEQYF
>TRBJ2-1|TRBV18|once|-
TGTGCCAGCTCACCTGGGACTGGTAACTACAATGAGCAGTTCTTC
CASSPGTGNYNEQFF
>TRBJ2-3|TRBV6-5|-|-
TGTGCCAGCAGACCCACTAGGGTGGGACCAGATACGCAGTATTTT
CASRPTRVGPDTQYF
>TRBJ2-3|TRBV5-6|-|-
TGTGCCAGCAGCTTGGACCCGGCAACAGATACGCAGTATTTT
CASSLDPATDTQYF
>TRBJ1-4|TRBV5-1|-|-
TGCGCCAGCAGCTTTATGAACCAGGGAGGAGGTGAAAAACTGTTTTTT
CASSFMNQGGGEKLFF
>TRBJ2-3|TRBV27|-|-
TGTGCCAGCAGGCGTAGCCCCAGCACAGATACGCAGTATTTT
CASRRSPSTDTQYF
>TRBJ2-5|TRBV7-3|-|TRBD1
TGTGCCAGCAGCATCGACAGGGGGCGGGAGACCCAGTACTTC
CASSIDRGRETQYF
>TRBJ1-4|TRBV29-1|-|-
TGCAGCGCCGCCGAGGGGGGGGGCCGTGGAGAAAAACTGTTTTTT
CSAAEGGGRGEKLFF
>TRBJ2-7|TRBV30|-|TRBD2
TGTGCCTGGAGTGTACAACTAGCGGGAGACGAGCAGTACTTC
CAWSVQLAGDEQYF
>TRBJ2-7|TRBV5-1|-|TRBD2
TGCGCCAGCAGCCTAGCTGGGGCTAGCGGGAGAGACGAGCAGTACTTC
CASSLAGASGRDEQYF
>TRBJ2-1|TRBV28|-|-
TGTGCCAGCAGTTTTTGGGGTAATGAGCAGTTCTTC
CASSFWGNEQFF
>TRBJ2-7|TRBV30|-|TRBD1
TGTGCCTGGAGGGGTCCTCCAGGGGGCCGCGAGCAGTACTTC
CAWRGPPGGREQYF
>TRBJ2-7|TRBV7-9|-|-
TGTGCCAGCATGTCCTCCGGGGGCCGGGGCGAGCAGTACTTC
CASMSSGGRGEQYF
>TRBJ2-5|TRBV5-1|few|TRBD2
TGCGCCAGCAGCTATAGCGGGAGGCAAGAGACCCAGTACTTC
CASSYSGRQETQYF
>TRBJ1-1|TRBV16|-|TRBD1
TGTGCCAGCAGCCAATCAGGGGTCAGGGGGCCGGTCACTGAAGCTTTCTTT
CASSQSGVRGPVTEAFF
>TRBJ2-3|TRBV7-7|-|TRBD1
TGTGCCAGCAGCGTGGGACAGGGCACAGATACGCAGTATTTT
CASSVGQGTDTQYF
>TRBJ1-5|TRBV19|-|TRBD1
TGTGCCACCAGCCCCTCCGGGACAGGTGGGCAGCCCCAGCATTTT
CATSPSGTGGQPQHF
>TRBJ2-3|TRBV5-1|-|-
TGCGCCAGCAGCTTGGCGGGAGCGTCAGCAGATACGCAGTATTTT
CASSLAGASADTQYF
>TRBJ1-2|TRBV15|-|-
TGTGCCACCAGCAGAGATAGGGGCTCATCGGGGTATGGCTACACCTTC
CATSRDRGSSGYGYTF
>TRBJ2-1|TRBV5-1|few|TRBD2
TGCGCCAGCAGCTTGGGACTAGCGGGAGTGGGCTCCTACAATGAGCAGTTCTTC
CASSLGLAGVGSYNEQFF
>TRBJ1-1|TRBV29-1|once|-
TGCAGCGTTGAGGGCATCTCGAACACTGAAGCTTTCTTT
CSVEGISNTEAFF
>TRBJ1-1|TRBV5-4|-|-
TGTGCCAGCAGCGTGCGGGGGAACACTGAAGCTTTCTTT
CASSVRGNTEAFF
>TRBJ1-5|TRBV28|few|TRBD1
TGTGCCAGCAGCTCCCCGACAGGGGGCAGTCAGCCCCAGCATTTT
CASSSPTGGSQPQHF
>TRBJ2-7|TRBV6-5|-|TRBD1
TGTGCCAGCAGTGAGACCGGGACAGGCTACGAGCAGTACTTC
CASSETGTGYEQYF
>TRBJ1-5|TRBV23-1|-|TRBD1
TGCGCCAGCAGTCAAGGGACAGGGGATAGCAATCAGCCCCAGCATTTT
CASSQGTGDSNQPQHF
>TRBJ2-7|TRBV28|-|TRBD2
TGTGCCAGCAGCCCCTGGACTAGCGGGAGTTTGGACGAGCAGTACTTC
CASSPWTSGSLDEQYF
>TRBJ2-3|TRBV30|-|-
TGTGCCTGGTCTGGGGGGACTCCCATGGCGCAGTATTTT
CAWSGGTPMAQYF
>TRBJ2-7|TRBV11-1|-|-
TGTGCCAGCAGCTTAGGCGGGGCCTCCTACGAGCAGTACTTC
CASSLGGASYEQYF
>TRBJ2-1|TRBV5-1|-|TRBD2
TGCGCCAGTAACTCCGGGACTACCAACAATGAGCAGTTCTTC
CASNSGTTNNEQFF
>TRBJ1-5|TRBV2|-|-
TGTGCCAGCAGTGAAGGCGGTCAGCCCCAGCATTTT
CASSEGGQPQHF
>TRBJ2-7|TRBV4-2|-|TRBD2
TGTGCCAGCAGCCAAGCACCGGGAGGAGGGACCTACGAGCAGTACTTC
CASSQAPGGGTYEQYF
>TRBJ1-5|TRBV9|-|-
TGTGCCAGCAGCGTAGAAACTCCAGCAAGGGGCTGCGGCAATCAGCCCCAGCATTTT
CASSVETPARGCGNQPQHF
>TRBJ2-5|TRBV7-3|-|-
TGTGCCAGCAGCCCCGAGGGGGGAAAAGAGACCCAGTACTTC
CASSPEGGKETQYF
>TRBJ1-3|TRBV27|-|-
TGTGCCAGCAGTTTCCCCCCAGGCGCAAGACGAGACTCTGGAAACACCATATATTTT
CASSFPPGARRDSGNTIYF
>TRBJ2-3|TRBV7-2|-|-
TGTGCCAGCAGCTTCGGAGTGCTAGCAGAATCTAGCACAGATACGCAGTATTTT
CASSFGVLAESSTDTQYF
>TRBJ2-2|TRBV5-1|once|-
TGCGCCAGCAGCTTGGACACTTACACCGGGGAGCTGTTTTTT
CASSLDTYTGELFF
>TRBJ2-2|TRBV6-6|-|-
TGTGCCAGCAGTTACTCGAGTTCAAAGCCCTCCGGGGAGCTGTTTTTT
CASSYSSSKPSGELFF
>TRBJ1-4|TRBV28|-|-
TGTGCCAGCTGGCCGGGACACCCTAATGAAAAACTGTTTTTT
CASWPGHPNEKLFF
>TRBJ2-3|TRBV7-9|few|-
TGTGCCAGCAGCTTAGGGAGAGGGGACACAGATACGCAGTATTTT
CASSLGRGDTDTQYF
>TRBJ2-7|TRBV5-1|once|-
TGCGCCAGCAGCTTAAGAACTCCGGGCCAAAGCCGGGTTACCTCCTACGAGCAGTACTTC
CASSLRTPGQSRVTSYEQYF
>TRBJ2-1|TRBV6-1|-|TRBD2
TGTGCCAGCAGTGCACTAGCGGGGTACTCCTACAATGAGCAGTTCTTC
CASSALAGYSYNEQFF
>TRBJ2-2|TRBV28|-|TRBD2
TGTGCCAGCAGCCTGGGGACTAGCGGAACCGGGGAGCTGTTTTTT
CASSLGTSGTGELFF